This TCR beta chain comes out of a study of blood T cell repertoires in COVID-19. Overall study: There were acute and convalescent COVID-19 samples, and they came from the United States, Italy and Spain. In each case, the material was cDNA or gDNA derived from T cells, B-cell-depleted T cells, or PBMCs.

The authors' processing: Amplifying reference gene primers gave estimates of nucleated cell counts. The table came from immunoSEQ multiplex PCR; TCRdb's copy has only in-frame clones and leaves some out. V and J calls and clone size are those listed in that table; D and trimming were worked out from the DNA. In the table there are about 98,000 clones, 70% to 90% of which are singletons. The CDR3 totals 16 residues. J was trimmed by 4 bases and V by 2 bases; bases with no gene match: 9. The V gene's germline CDR1 is MNHEY and CDR2 SVGAGI. The genes are TRBV6-5 and TRBJ1-2; 8 bases are shared with TRBD1. The sample was peripheral blood. The receptor was derived from a man in his forties or fifties with active COVID-19. DNA for the CDR3: TGTGCCAGCAGTTACCAACCCGGGACAGGCTCCTATGGCTACACCTTC. It yields the protein CASSYQPGTGSYGYTF.